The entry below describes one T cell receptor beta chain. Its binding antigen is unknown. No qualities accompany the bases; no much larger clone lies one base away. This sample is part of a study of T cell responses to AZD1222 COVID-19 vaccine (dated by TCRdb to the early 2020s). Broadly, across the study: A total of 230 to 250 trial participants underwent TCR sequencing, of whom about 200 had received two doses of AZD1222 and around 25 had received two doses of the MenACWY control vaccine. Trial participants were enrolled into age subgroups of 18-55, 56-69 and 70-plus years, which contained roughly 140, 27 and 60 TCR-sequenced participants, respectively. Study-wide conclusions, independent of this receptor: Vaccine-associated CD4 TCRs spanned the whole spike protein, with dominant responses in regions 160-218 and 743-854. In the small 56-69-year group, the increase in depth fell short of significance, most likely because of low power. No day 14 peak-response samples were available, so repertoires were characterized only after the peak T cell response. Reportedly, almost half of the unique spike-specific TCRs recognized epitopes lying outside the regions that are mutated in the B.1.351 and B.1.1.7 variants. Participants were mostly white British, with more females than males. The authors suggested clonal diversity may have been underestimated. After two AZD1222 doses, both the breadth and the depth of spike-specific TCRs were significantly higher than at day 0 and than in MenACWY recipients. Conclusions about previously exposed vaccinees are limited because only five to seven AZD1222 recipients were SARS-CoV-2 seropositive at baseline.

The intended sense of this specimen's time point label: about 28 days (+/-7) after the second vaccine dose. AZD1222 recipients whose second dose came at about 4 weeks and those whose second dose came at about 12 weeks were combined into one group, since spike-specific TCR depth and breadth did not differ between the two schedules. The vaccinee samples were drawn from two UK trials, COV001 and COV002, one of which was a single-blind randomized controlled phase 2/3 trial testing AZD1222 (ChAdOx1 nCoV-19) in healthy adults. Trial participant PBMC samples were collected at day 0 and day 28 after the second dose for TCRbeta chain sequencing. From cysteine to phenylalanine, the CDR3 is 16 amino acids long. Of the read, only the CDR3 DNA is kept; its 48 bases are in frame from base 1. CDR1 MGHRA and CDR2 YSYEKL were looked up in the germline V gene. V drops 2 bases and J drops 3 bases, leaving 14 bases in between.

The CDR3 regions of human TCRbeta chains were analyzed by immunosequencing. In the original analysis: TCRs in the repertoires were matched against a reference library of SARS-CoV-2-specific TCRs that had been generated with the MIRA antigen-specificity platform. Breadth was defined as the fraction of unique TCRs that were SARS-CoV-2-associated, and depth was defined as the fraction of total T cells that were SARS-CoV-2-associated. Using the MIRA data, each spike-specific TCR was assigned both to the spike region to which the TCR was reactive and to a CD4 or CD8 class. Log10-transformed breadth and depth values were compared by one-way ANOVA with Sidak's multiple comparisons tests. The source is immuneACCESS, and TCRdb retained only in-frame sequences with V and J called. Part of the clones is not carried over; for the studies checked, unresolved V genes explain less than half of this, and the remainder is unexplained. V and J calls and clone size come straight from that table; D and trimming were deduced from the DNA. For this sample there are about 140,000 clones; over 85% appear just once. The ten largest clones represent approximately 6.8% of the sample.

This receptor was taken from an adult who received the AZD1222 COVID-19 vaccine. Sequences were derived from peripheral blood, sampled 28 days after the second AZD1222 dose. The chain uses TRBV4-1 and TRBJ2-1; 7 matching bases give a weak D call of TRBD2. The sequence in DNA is TGCGCCAGCAGCCAAAGGGGGACTACCGACTACAATGAGCAGTTCTTC. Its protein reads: CASSQRGTTDYNEQFF.